This TCR beta chain was found in a study of OX40 agonist ivuxolimab in advanced cancers. Of note for this clone: The antigen is undetermined.

Measured with immunoSEQ multiplex PCR; TCRdb has only the in-frame clones, and not every one. This table has approximately 75,000 clones, roughly nine tenths appearing once. Study-wide findings and caveats: Researchers did not determine the expanded peripheral T cells' antigen specificity. At 0.1 to 3.0 mg/kg, CD4+ and CD8+ blood T cells expanded clonally by week 6. Relative to CD4+, CD8+ T cells held more expanded clones on average.

The starting material was CD4+ or CD8+ T cells sorted from blood, obtained in a trial of the OX40 agonist ivuxolimab. This receptor was taken from an adult with an advanced solid tumor such as melanoma, head and neck, liver or kidney cancer.

The CDR3 protein is CASTFAGGSYEQYF. In DNA, the CDR3 is TGTGCCAGTACCTTCGCGGGGGGCTCCTACGAGCAGTACTTC. The chain combines TRBV19 with TRBJ2-7, with TRBD2 identical over 8 bases. V gave up 7 bases and J gave up 0 bases; unmatched junction bases: 5. In germline, CDR1 is LNHDA, CDR2 SQIVND (reference sequence). This CDR3 comprises 14 residues.